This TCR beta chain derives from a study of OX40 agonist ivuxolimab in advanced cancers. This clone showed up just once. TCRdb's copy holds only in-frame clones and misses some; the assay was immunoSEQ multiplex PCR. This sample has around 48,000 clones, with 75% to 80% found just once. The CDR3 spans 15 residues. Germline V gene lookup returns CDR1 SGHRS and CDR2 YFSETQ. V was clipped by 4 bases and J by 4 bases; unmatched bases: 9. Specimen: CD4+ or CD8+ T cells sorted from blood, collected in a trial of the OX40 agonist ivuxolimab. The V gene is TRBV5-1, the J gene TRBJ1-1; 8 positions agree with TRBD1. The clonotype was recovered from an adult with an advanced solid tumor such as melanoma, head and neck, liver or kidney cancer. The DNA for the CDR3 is TGCGCCAGCAGCGACACGACAGGGGTAGGCACTGAAGCTTTCTTT. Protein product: CASSDTTGVGTEAFF.